The 4 T cell receptor beta chains in this list originate from one sample, sequenced in a study of cytomegalovirus exposure and HLA in healthy donors. Both 60 Vbeta primers and 13 Jbeta primers went into the PCR. Method: immunoSEQ multiplex PCR; TCRdb's copy keeps in-frame clones and lacks some. The table has approximately 200,000 clones, 70% to 85% seen once; the top ten hold approximately 0.098%. The sequenced sample was PBMCs. These receptors originate from a boy aged 2 to 9 in good health and CMV-seronegative.

This sequence joins TRBV7-9 and TRBJ1-2; D not certain. V lost 2 bases, J lost 2 bases, and 9 bases lay in between. CDR1 and CDR2 (germline): SEHNR, FQNEAQ (reference sequence). The CDR3 spans 14 residues. CDR3 DNA sequence: TGTGCCAGCAGCTTATCGGAGGAAAACTATGGCTACACCTTC. It is translated as CASSLSEENYGYTF.

This chain connects TRBV4-2 to TRBJ2-7; 11 bases are a match to TRBD2. The CDR3 totals 15 residues. V was pared by 1 base and J by 7 bases, with 6 bases of the junction left unmatched. The germline V gene encodes CDR1 LGHNA and CDR2 YNFKEQ. The CDR3 nucleotides are TGTGCCAGCAGCCAAGGTAGCGGGGGGGCGGGGGAGCAGTACTTC. Its translation: CASSQGSGGAGEQYF.

J is TRBJ2-3 and V is TRBV19; a weak D match, TRBD2 (5 bases). The CDR3 consists of 11 residues. Looked up from germline, CDR1 is LNHDA and CDR2 is SQIVND (reference sequence). Between the trimmed V and J ends, which lost 6 bases and 13 bases, there was a span of 14 bases. The chain's CDR3 is CASRYGGSKYF. The DNA of the CDR3 is TGTGCCAGTAGATATGGAGGATCCAAGTATTTT.

This clone has more than one count but fewer than ten. The rearrangement links TRBV10-3 to TRBJ2-7; TRBD2 matches 10 bases. The CDR3 spans 15 residues. V trimming: 5 bases; J trimming: 3 bases; junction bases outside the gene matches: 7. The germline V gene encodes CDR1 ENHRY and CDR2 SYGVKD. The CDR3 protein is CAISTTSGEFYEQYF. The CDR3 region has the DNA TGTGCCATCAGTACCACTAGCGGGGAGTTCTACGAGCAGTACTTC.